These 18 T cell receptor beta chains came from one sample sequenced in a study of T cells in narcolepsy (dated by TCRdb to the late 2010s). Library method: the immunoSEQ multiplex PCR assay. TCRdb retrieved this table from immuneACCESS and kept in-frame rearrangements only. Not all clones are present; in checked studies, unresolved V genes account for under half, and no reason is known for the remainder. The sample has around 27,000 clones on record, approximately 85% of them singletons. Approximately 1% of the sample is held by the ten biggest clonotypes. The specimen sequenced was CD45RA- memory CD4+ T cells from PBMCs. The cell subset or site label, read with the paper, signifies: memory T cells sorted ex vivo from peripheral blood. The receptors were gathered from a human donor with narcolepsy.

The chain joins TRBV27 to TRBJ2-3; D unclear. Germline V gene lookup returns CDR1 MNHEY and CDR2 SMNVEV (reference sequence). V was pared by 4 bases and J by 9 bases, with 8 bases between. This CDR3 is built from 11 residues. Here the CDR3 DNA reads TGTGCCAGCAGTTCCGCTAGAACGCAGTATTTT. It encodes CASSSARTQYF.

The sample holds one count of this clone. V and J are TRBV19 and TRBJ2-7, with 7 bases identical to TRBD2. J lost 6 bases, V lost 5 bases, and 10 bases had no gene match. The germline gives CDR1 LNHDA, CDR2 SQIVND (reference sequence). The CDR3 runs 14 residues. For the CDR3, the DNA is TGTGCCAGTAGTTTGACCGGGAGGACGGGCGAGCAGTACTTC. This gives the protein CASSLTGRTGEQYF.

The rearrangement uses TRBV18 and TRBJ2-6; D is undetermined. The CDR3 totals 13 residues. The germline CDR1 and CDR2 sequences are KGHSH and LQKENI. Trimming shortened V by 6 bases and J by 4 bases, and 7 bases separated the two germline ends. The CDR3, as DNA: TGTGCCAGCTCTGGGTTAGGGGCCAACGTCCTGACTTTC. Translated: CASSGLGANVLTF.

The chain is built from TRBV5-6 and TRBJ1-6; TRBD1 agrees at 10 bases. Unmatched junction bases numbered 8, after V lost 4 bases and J lost 10 bases. CDR1 is SGHDT, CDR2 YYEEEE, per germline. This CDR3 has 15 amino acids. CDR3 in amino acids: CASSIRQGALSPLHF. The CDR3, as DNA: TGTGCCAGCAGCATAAGACAGGGGGCTTTGTCACCCCTCCACTTT.

The chain recombines TRBV30 with TRBJ2-5, with D possibly being TRBD1 (6 bases). The CDR3 consists of 15 residues. V gave up 0 bases and J gave up 1 base, with 12 bases separating them. Germline-derived CDR1 and CDR2 are GTSNPN and SVGIG (reference sequence). In DNA form, the CDR3 reads TGTGCCTGGAGTGTTTTAGGGGGTCCCCAAGAGACCCAGTACTTC. Residues: CAWSVLGGPQETQYF. Drawing the rest from reference TRBV30 and TRBJ2-5, the complete variable domain is SQTIHQWPATLVQPVGSPLSLECTVEGTSNPNLYWYRQAAGRGLQLLFYSVGIGQISSEVPQNLSASRPQDRQFILSSKKLLLSDSGFYLCAWSVLGGPQETQYFGPGTRLLVL.

This sequence joins TRBV30 and TRBJ1-2, with D unresolved. This CDR3 has 13 amino acids. From germline, CDR1 is GTSNPN and CDR2 SVGIG (reference sequence). The V end was cut by 5 bases, the J end by 0 bases, with 10 bases between. The CDR3 sequence: CAWGPPTNYGYTF. In DNA, the CDR3 is TGTGCCTGGGGACCACCAACTAACTATGGCTACACCTTC.

The J gene is TRBJ1-4, the V gene TRBV5-1; unclear D gene. Germline-derived CDR1 and CDR2 are SGHRS and YFSETQ. Between the trimmed V and J ends, which lost 4 bases and 8 bases, there was a span of 18 bases. The CDR3 is 15 amino acids. In DNA form, the CDR3 reads TGCGCCAGCAGCCCGTCAGACTATCGTATAGAAAAACTGTTTTTT. Amino acids: CASSPSDYRIEKLFF.

This rearrangement joins TRBV28 to TRBJ2-7; 8 bases map to TRBD1. V lost 6 bases, J lost 2 bases, and 6 bases stayed unmatched. CDR1 and CDR2 from the germline V gene are MDHEN and SYDVKM. CDR3 length: 14 residues. This chain's CDR3 is CASSGQGPPYEQYF. CDR3 in DNA: TGTGCCAGCAGCGGACAGGGACCACCCTACGAGCAGTACTTC. Complete variable domain (other parts from reference TRBV28 and TRBJ2-7): DVKVTQSSRYLVKRTGEKVFLECVQDMDHENMFWYRQDPGLGLRLIYFSYDVKMKEKGDIPEGYSVSREKKERFSLILESASTNQTSMYLCASSGQGPPYEQYFGPGTRLTVT.

The CDR3 DNA reads as TGTGCCAGTGCCAGGGGGGCCTCCTACGAGCAGTACTTC. It is translated as CASARGASYEQYF. The chain recombines TRBV7-9 with TRBJ2-7; maybe TRBD1 (7 bases). Germline V gene sequence: CDR1 SEHNR, CDR2 FQNEAQ (reference sequence). The CDR3 extends over 13 amino acids. Trimming cost V 9 bases and J 0 bases, with 12 bases left between them.

The chain recombines TRBV5-1 with TRBJ2-5; possible D gene TRBD2, 6 bases. The CDR3 contains 12 residues. V dropped 2 bases and J dropped 4 bases, with 6 bases sitting between them. Germline-derived CDR1 and CDR2 are SGHRS and YFSETQ. The CDR3, as DNA: TGCGCCAGCAGCTTCGGGGGAGAGACCCAGTACTTC. Protein product: CASSFGGETQYF.

The rearrangement uses TRBV15 and TRBJ2-3; TRBD1 might be the D (7 bases). There are 14 residues in the CDR3. Germline V gene sequence: CDR1 LNHNV, CDR2 YYDKDF (reference sequence). Trimming left V 4 bases short and J 9 bases short, with 17 bases between. The CDR3 nucleotides are TGTGCCACCAGCACCGGTGGGCAGGGGGGCACGCAGTATTTT. Protein sequence: CATSTGGQGGTQYF.

The V and J genes are TRBV2 and TRBJ2-4; TRBD1 aligns across 7 bases. Trimming removed 3 bases from V and 8 bases from J; junction bases left unmatched: 7. The CDR3 has 14 residues. Germline CDR1 reads SNHLY; CDR2 reads FYNNEI. Here the CDR3 DNA reads TGTGCCAGCAGTGATAATGGGCAGGGGGACATTCAGTACTTC. Translated, it gives CASSDNGQGDIQYF. The variable domain in full, completed from reference TRBV2 and TRBJ2-4, reads EPEVTQTPSHQVTQMGQEVILRCVPISNHLYFYWYRQILGQKVEFLVSFYNNEISEKSEIFDDQFSVERPDGSNFTLKIRSTKLEDSAMYFCASSDNGQGDIQYFGAGTRLSVL.

The rearrangement uses TRBV18 and TRBJ2-7; a weak D match, TRBD1 (5 bases). Between the trimmed V and J ends, which lost 2 bases and 4 bases, there was a span of 12 bases. The germline gives CDR1 KGHSH, CDR2 LQKENI. CDR3 length equals 14 residues. The CDR3 loop reads CASSPRGNGYEQYF. The CDR3 DNA reads TGTGCCAGCTCACCAAGGGGAAACGGATACGAGCAGTACTTC. Variable domain in full (rest from reference TRBV18 and TRBJ2-7): NAGVMQNPRHLVRRRGQEARLRCSPMKGHSHVYWYRQLPEEGLKFMVYLQKENIIDESGMPKERFSAEFPKEGPSILRIQQVVRGDSAAYFCASSPRGNGYEQYFGPGTRLTVT.

This chain links TRBV11-2 with TRBJ2-3, with D perhaps matching TRBD2 (5 bases). Trimming removed 7 bases at V and 4 bases at J, with 9 bases between. CDR3 length: 12 residues. Germline assignment: CDR1 SGHAT and CDR2 FQNNGV. CDR3 residues: CASTSGADTQYF. The DNA for the CDR3 is TGTGCCAGCACCTCCGGGGCAGATACGCAGTATTTT.

This clone has only one observation. The chain combines TRBV30 with TRBJ1-1; D might be TRBD1 (5 bases). Germline V gene lookup returns CDR1 GTSNPN and CDR2 SVGIG (reference sequence). The CDR3 covers 14 residues. Trimming removed 0 bases from V and 4 bases from J, with 12 bases in between. The CDR3 sequence: CAWSVLGVLTEAFF. DNA for the CDR3: TGTGCCTGGAGTGTATTAGGGGTACTCACTGAAGCTTTCTTT.

The V call is TRBV19, the J call TRBJ2-3, with TRBD1 identical over 11 bases. Germline loops: CDR1 LNHDA, CDR2 SQIVND (reference sequence). Trimming cost V 4 bases and J 6 bases; bases outside gene matches: 18. CDR3 length: 19 amino acids. Here the CDR3 DNA reads TGTGCCAGTAGTAAAGGAAACTGGTTCGGGACAGGGGGGGTTGATACGCAGTATTTT. As protein: CASSKGNWFGTGGVDTQYF.

The table lists this clone with a count of one. The chain couples TRBV11-1 to TRBJ2-7; D is unresolved. The germline V gene has CDR1 SGHAT and CDR2 FQDESV (reference sequence). With 5 bases removed from V and 7 bases from J, the gap between germline ends came to 21 bases. The CDR3 loop spans 15 amino acids. The CDR3 protein is CASSPSVTGLREQYF. The DNA of the CDR3 is TGTGCCAGCAGCCCCTCCGTGACGGGTCTTCGAGAGCAGTACTTC.

The CDR3 spells CASSPTDLYEQYF. Here the CDR3 DNA reads TGTGCCAGCAGCCCTACCGACTTGTACGAGCAGTACTTC. The gene calls are TRBV6-6 and TRBJ2-7; D not resolved. Deletions cut 6 bases from V and 4 bases from J, with 13 bases between. CDR1 MNHNY and CDR2 SVGAGI come from the germline V gene (reference sequence). This CDR3 has 13 amino acids.